The 25 T cell receptor beta chains presented below share a single source sample, sequenced in a study of beta chain features in type 1 diabetes. Overall study findings and caveats: In every one of the four CD4+ subsets, TCRB CDR3s were moderately but significantly shorter in Type 1 diabetes patients.

No antigens are known for them. The whole isolated RNA underwent reverse transcription, so sequencing captured expressed TCRB transcripts. The repertoire was sequenced with immunoSEQ multiplex PCR; TCRdb's copy has only in-frame clones and lacks some. The sample yields about 340,000 clones, around 9% seen once. Sequences were obtained from central memory CD4+ T cells from blood. All receptors come from a man younger than 40 with type 1 diabetes.

This clone was observed a handful of times. The V and J genes are TRBV19 and TRBJ2-6, with D perhaps TRBD1 (6 bases). With 4 bases removed from V and 8 bases from J, the gap between germline ends came to 15 bases. The V gene's germline CDR1 is LNHDA and CDR2 SQIVND (reference sequence). The CDR3 runs 15 residues. CDR3 residues: CASSNTGNRSNVLTF. The CDR3 coding sequence is TGTGCCAGTAGTAACACAGGGAATCGGTCCAACGTCCTGACTTTC.

The chain recombines TRBV11-2 with TRBJ2-3; D tentatively reads TRBD1 or TRBD2 (6 bases each). This CDR3 is 13 amino acids long. Germline lookup yields CDR1 SGHAT and CDR2 FQNNGV. V lost 11 bases and J 0 bases, leaving 12 bases between the germline ends. The CDR3 bases are TGTGCCGGCCAAGGGGGGAGCACAGATACGCAGTATTTT. The encoded protein is CAGQGGSTDTQYF.

Concerning this clone: Other nucleotide sequences in the sample specify the same CDR3. The chain joins TRBV7-2 to TRBJ1-2; D gene ambiguous. This CDR3 region has 14 residues. V lost 1 base, J lost 2 bases, and 8 bases lay in between. Looked up from germline, CDR1 is SGHTA and CDR2 is FQGNSA. This CDR3 reads CASSLGVSNYGYTF. CDR3 in DNA: TGTGCCAGCAGCTTAGGGGTATCCAACTATGGCTACACCTTC.

The rearrangement uses TRBV30 and TRBJ1-6, with a possible D match to TRBD1 (5 bases). CDR1 is GTSNPN and CDR2 is SVGIG in the germline V gene (reference sequence). V was pared by 2 bases and J by 11 bases, with 10 bases between. The CDR3 sequence is 12 residues long. The CDR3, as DNA: TGTGCCTGGAGTCCGGGGACTCCACCCCTCCACTTT. Its protein product is CAWSPGTPPLHF.

V usage is TRBV25-1 and J usage is TRBJ2-7; 9 bases align to TRBD1. J gave up 2 bases and V 4 bases, and 0 bases lay outside the gene matches. Per the germline V gene, CDR1 is MGHDK and CDR2 is SYGVNS. This CDR3 spans 13 amino acids. The CDR3 DNA sequence: TGTGCCAGCAGTGGACAGGGGGCCTACGAGCAGTACTTC. Its protein is CASSGQGAYEQYF.

The chain employs TRBV7-8 and TRBJ1-4; TRBD1 aligns across 7 bases. The germline CDR1 and CDR2 sequences are SGHVS and FQNEAQ. CDR3 length: 11 residues. The V segment lost 2 bases and the J segment 12 bases; nucleotides outside the gene matches: 0. CDR3 sequence: CASSLQGELFF. CDR3 nucleotide sequence: TGTGCCAGCAGCTTACAGGGGGAACTGTTTTTT.

A few counts support this clone. CDR3 sequence reads: CASSFTSGAPTRRTDTQYF. Here the CDR3 DNA reads TGTGCCAGCAGCTTCACTAGCGGGGCCCCTACAAGACGCACAGATACGCAGTATTTT. The rearrangement joins TRBV5-6 to TRBJ2-3; 10 bases line up with TRBD2. The V segment lost 2 bases and the J segment 1 base; nucleotides outside the gene matches: 13. The CDR3 is 19 residues long. Germline V lookup: CDR1 SGHDT, CDR2 YYEEEE.

This clone was counted a few times. This chain uses TRBV18 with TRBJ2-6; the D is unclear. The CDR3 spans 15 residues. Germline CDR1 and CDR2: KGHSH and LQKENI. Trimming cost V 5 bases and J 4 bases, with 12 bases left between them. CDR3 in amino acids: CASSEAALGANVLTF. Written as DNA, the CDR3 is TGTGCCAGCTCAGAGGCGGCTCTGGGGGCCAACGTCCTGACTTTC. Full variable domain (missing parts from reference TRBV18 and TRBJ2-6): NAGVMQNPRHLVRRRGQEARLRCSPMKGHSHVYWYRQLPEEGLKFMVYLQKENIIDESGMPKERFSAEFPKEGPSILRIQQVVRGDSAAYFCASSEAALGANVLTFGAGSRLTVL.

This clone was observed a handful of times. The V gene is TRBV19, the J gene TRBJ2-7, with D tentatively TRBD1 (7 bases). V was shortened by 5 bases and J by 2 bases, with 19 bases between the two germline ends. The length of the CDR3 is 16 residues. CDR1 and CDR2 from the germline V gene are LNHDA and SQIVND (reference sequence). In DNA form, the CDR3 reads TGTGCCAGTAGTTCCGTTTGGGGGGACAGACCCTACGAGCAGTACTTC. It encodes CASSSVWGDRPYEQYF.

In this sample, this clone turned up a few times. V usage is TRBV5-1 and J usage is TRBJ2-2; TRBD1 agrees at 10 bases. V shed 2 bases and J 11 bases; nucleotides not matched to a gene: 6. The germline CDR1 and CDR2 sequences are SGHRS and YFSETQ. This CDR3 is built from 14 residues. This CDR3 is CASSFGTGERELFF. The CDR3, as DNA: TGCGCCAGCAGCTTCGGGACAGGGGAGAGAGAGCTGTTTTTT.

The chain couples TRBV5-4 to TRBJ2-5; D may be TRBD1 (5 bases). Germline loops: CDR1 SGHNT, CDR2 YYREEE (reference sequence). This CDR3 is 15 amino acids long. The V end was cut by 2 bases, the J end by 4 bases, with 15 bases between. The CDR3 loop is CASSFRNPQAETQYF. The CDR3 DNA follows: TGTGCCAGCAGCTTTCGGAACCCACAGGCAGAGACCCAGTACTTC.

The table lists this clone with a few counts. The chain combines TRBV6-5 with TRBJ2-2; D is ambiguous. V shed 2 bases and J shed 3 bases, with 10 bases lying between them. CDR1 MNHEY and CDR2 SVGAGI come from the germline V gene. The CDR3 has 15 amino acids. CDR3 DNA: TGTGCCAGCAGTTACACCGCAAGGGACACCGGGGAGCTGTTTTTT. This encodes CASSYTARDTGELFF.

J is TRBJ2-3 and V is TRBV30; 9 positions match TRBD1. Germline CDR1 and CDR2: GTSNPN and SVGIG (reference sequence). The CDR3 contains 12 residues. V shed 3 bases and J 9 bases; nucleotides not matched to a gene: 4. The CDR3 region has the DNA TGTGCCTGGAGGGGGGACAGGGCAACGCAGTATTTT. It translates to CAWRGDRATQYF.

The chain has TRBV9 and TRBJ2-3; the D gene is possibly TRBD1 (7 bases). The CDR3 sequence is 15 residues long. V dropped 4 bases and J dropped 3 bases, with 15 bases sitting between them. Germline V gene lookup returns CDR1 SGDLS and CDR2 YYNGEE. This chain's CDR3 is CASSPIQGRTDTQYF. For the CDR3, the DNA is TGTGCCAGCAGCCCCATACAGGGGAGGACAGATACGCAGTATTTT.

This clone has just a few counts. This chain connects TRBV27 to TRBJ1-5; D is perhaps TRBD1 (6 bases). There are 17 residues in the CDR3. V gave up 7 bases and J gave up 3 bases, with 22 bases separating them. The germline V gene encodes CDR1 MNHEY and CDR2 SMNVEV (reference sequence). CDR3 DNA: TGTGCCAGCACCCAATATTCTCAGGGGTGGGACAATCAGCCCCAGCATTTT. This sequence encodes CASTQYSQGWDNQPQHF.

This chain joins TRBV7-2 and TRBJ2-4; tentatively, D is TRBD2 (7 bases). This CDR3 is 16 amino acids long. Germline CDR1 is SGHTA and CDR2 is FQGNSA. Trimming took 2 bases from V and 0 from J, leaving 11 bases between them. CDR3: CASSLMAGAAKNIQYF. CDR3 in DNA: TGTGCCAGCAGCTTAATGGCGGGGGCAGCCAAAAACATTCAGTACTTC.

CDR3 sequence (DNA): TGCGCCAGCAGCCAAGATTCGGTCAGGGGGCAAGAAAACATTCAGTACTTC. Amino acid sequence: CASSQDSVRGQENIQYF. The chain links TRBV4-3 to TRBJ2-4; TRBD1 agrees at 8 bases. The germline V gene encodes CDR1 LGHNA and CDR2 YSLEER. This CDR3 region has 17 residues. With V trimmed by 0 bases and J by 5 bases, 9 bases remained unmatched.

This clone has a handful of counts. This chain connects TRBV10-3 to TRBJ1-4; maybe TRBD1 (6 bases). The CDR3 loop spans 12 amino acids. The germline gives CDR1 ENHRY, CDR2 SYGVKD. Trimming removed 8 bases from V and 8 bases from J, with 12 bases in between. The CDR3: CAISEGGEKLFF. CDR3 DNA: TGTGCCATCTCAGAGGGGGGAGAAAAACTGTTTTTT.

This clone showed up just a few times. V and J are TRBV5-5 and TRBJ1-1, with D hard to call. Germline V gives CDR1 SGHKS, CDR2 YYEKEE (reference sequence). V lost 1 base to trimming and J lost 1 base, with 5 bases between them. The CDR3 has 13 amino acids. CDR3 loop: CASSLWANTEAFF. The CDR3 nucleotides read TGTGCCAGCAGCTTGTGGGCGAACACTGAAGCTTTCTTT.

This clone turned up a few times. This likely reflects a read error, since a far larger clone is one base away. The sample contains more than one DNA sequence encoding this CDR3. This chain joins TRBV5-4 and TRBJ2-5; D is unresolved. CDR3 size: 13 residues. Germline V lookup: CDR1 SGHNT, CDR2 YYREEE (reference sequence). The V gene lost 4 bases and the J gene lost 0 bases, with 7 bases spanning the gap. The CDR3 here is CASSQGHQETQYF. DNA of the CDR3: TGTGCCAGCAGCCAAGGGCACCAAGAGACCCAGTACTTC.

The chain joins TRBV6-6 to TRBJ1-4, with 12 bases matching TRBD1. This CDR3 comprises 15 residues. Trimming cost V 2 bases and J 8 bases; bases outside gene matches: 3. Germline-derived CDR1 and CDR2 are MNHNY and SVGAGI (reference sequence). The CDR3 bases are TGTGCCAGCAGTTACGGCGGGACAGGGGGCGAAAAACTGTTTTTT. It is translated as CASSYGGTGGEKLFF.

This clone was picked up a small number of times. This chain uses TRBV6-1 with TRBJ1-1; D perhaps matches TRBD1 (5 bases). Trimming removed 0 bases at V and 3 bases at J, with 14 bases between. Germline V lookup: CDR1 MNHNS, CDR2 SASEGT. The length of the CDR3 is 16 residues. The CDR3 is CASSEAGGLGYTEAFF. The CDR3 DNA is TGTGCCAGCAGTGAAGCTGGGGGTCTAGGGTACACTGAAGCTTTCTTT.

V is TRBV25-1 and J is TRBJ2-7; a possible D gene is TRBD2 (6 bases). CDR3 length equals 14 residues. Germline CDR1 MGHDK, CDR2 SYGVNS. V dropped 6 bases and J dropped 0 bases, with 12 bases sitting between them. CDR3 amino acids: CASSPLGGSYEQYF. For the CDR3, the DNA is TGTGCCAGCAGCCCGCTGGGGGGCTCCTACGAGCAGTACTTC.

The V and J genes are TRBV5-4 and TRBJ2-1; the D gene could be TRBD1 or TRBD2 (6 bases each). CDR3 length: 16 amino acids. The V gene lost 3 bases and the J gene lost 4 bases, with 17 bases spanning the gap. The germline V gene encodes CDR1 SGHNT and CDR2 YYREEE (reference sequence). The CDR3 DNA reads as TGTGCCAGCAGCTGGAAATCGGGGGCGACTTACAATGAGCAGTTCTTC. Protein: CASSWKSGATYNEQFF.

This clone has ten or more counts. V is TRBV11-2 and J is TRBJ2-7; possible D gene TRBD1, 6 bases. This CDR3 comprises 14 residues. V was pared by 5 bases and J by 0 bases, with 11 bases between. Germline V CDR1 and CDR2: SGHAT, FQNNGV. This CDR3 reads CASSPTGSSYEQYF. The CDR3 DNA reads TGTGCCAGCAGCCCTACAGGGAGCTCCTACGAGCAGTACTTC.